The 12 T cell receptor beta chains below all came from one sample that was sequenced in a study of T cells in Graves' hyperthyroidism and ophthalmopathy. Amplified TCR beta CDR3 regions derived from RNA transcripts. First-round RT-PCR with HTBI primers amplified the TCR CDR3 region. TCRdb itself ran the multiplex PCR reads through MiXCR, one entry per CDR3 protein. The data contain 350,000 to 400,000 distinct CDR3 sequences, about 15% of them singletons. Material for sequencing was blood. Receptors originate from a woman aged 25 to 39 with Graves' hyperthyroidism.

Ten or more counts support this clonotype. The chain employs TRBV5-5 and TRBJ2-7, with D uncertain. The CDR3 consists of 14 residues. V lost 1 base and J lost 0, with 8 bases in between. Germline assignment: CDR1 SGHKS and CDR2 YYEKEE (reference sequence). The chain's CDR3 is CASSLYMTSYEQYF. For the CDR3, the DNA is TGTGCCAGCAGCTTGTATATGACCTCCTACGAGCAGTACTTC.

This clonotype was counted at least ten times. The chain is built from TRBV2 and TRBJ1-2, with D perhaps matching TRBD1 (5 bases). V shed 2 bases and J shed 4 bases, with 11 bases lying between them. This CDR3 is 14 amino acids long. Per germline, CDR1 SNHLY and CDR2 FYNNEI. CDR3 in DNA: TGTGCCAGCAGTGAACGGGGGGACCTCTATGGCTACACCTTC. As protein: CASSERGDLYGYTF. The full variable domain, its missing parts supplied by reference TRBV2 and TRBJ1-2, is EPEVTQTPSHQVTQMGQEVILRCVPISNHLYFYWYRQILGQKVEFLVSFYNNEISEKSEIFDDQFSVERPDGSNFTLKIRSTKLEDSAMYFCASSERGDLYGYTFGSGTRLTVV.

This clonotype was seen ten or more times. J is TRBJ2-5 and V is TRBV19, with TRBD2 matching over 13 bases. Germline-derived CDR1 and CDR2 are LNHDA and SQIVND (reference sequence). This CDR3 comprises 17 residues. V shed 4 bases and J 1 base; nucleotides not matched to a gene: 6. The CDR3 sequence is CASSTLGLAGVQETQYF. For the CDR3, the DNA is TGTGCCAGTAGTACTCTCGGACTAGCGGGAGTCCAAGAGACCCAGTACTTC.

This chain connects TRBV2 to TRBJ1-6; TRBD1 is a possible D gene (5 bases). The CDR3 runs 16 residues. CDR1 and CDR2 from the germline V gene are SNHLY and FYNNEI. Trimming cost V 2 bases and J 5 bases, with 13 bases left between them. The DNA of the CDR3 is TGTGCCAGCAGTGAAAGGGAGGGGAGGGATAATTCACCCCTCCACTTT. Its translation: CASSEREGRDNSPLHF.

Ten or more counts support this clonotype. The chain uses TRBV14 and TRBJ2-1; 8 bases align to TRBD2. There are 15 residues in the CDR3. Looked up from germline, CDR1 is SGHDN and CDR2 is FVKESK. With V trimmed by 4 bases and J by 6 bases, 8 bases remained unmatched. The CDR3 is CASSRPGTRGNEQFF. CDR3 coding DNA: TGTGCCAGCAGCCGCCCCGGGACTAGGGGCAATGAGCAGTTCTTC.

The CDR3 protein is CASWEDTGELFF. CDR3 in DNA: TGTGCCAGCTGGGAGGACACCGGGGAGCTGTTTTTT. J is TRBJ2-2 and V is TRBV28, with TRBD2 as a possible D gene (6 bases). Germline lookup yields CDR1 MDHEN and CDR2 SYDVKM. The CDR3 has 12 amino acids. Trimming took 8 bases from V and 3 from J, leaving 7 bases between them.

The J gene is TRBJ2-5, the V gene TRBV19; 8 nucleotides agree with TRBD1. Germline assignment: CDR1 LNHDA and CDR2 SQIVND (reference sequence). J was trimmed by 2 bases and V by 9 bases; bases with no gene match: 5. This CDR3 spans 13 amino acids. CDR3 bases: TGTGCCAGCTTGACAGGGGTTCAAGAGACCCAGTACTTC. Protein product: CASLTGVQETQYF.

The chain couples TRBV28 to TRBJ1-6, with D possibly being TRBD1 (5 bases). This CDR3 has 15 amino acids. Germline V gene sequence: CDR1 MDHEN, CDR2 SYDVKM. Trimming pared 3 bases from V and 9 bases from J, leaving 15 bases between. The CDR3, as DNA: TGTGCCAGCAGTTTGGCAGGGCAGTCACTTTCACCCCTCCACTTT. Translated, it gives CASSLAGQSLSPLHF.

This clonotype has more than one count but fewer than ten. The V call is TRBV20-1, the J call TRBJ2-2, with TRBD2 as a possible D gene (7 bases). CDR1 is DFQATT, CDR2 SNEGSKA, per germline (reference sequence). There are 13 residues in the CDR3. The V and J ends lost 3 bases and 6 bases respectively, with 11 bases between them. CDR3 sequence (DNA): TGCAGTGCTAGTCAGGGGAGGGCCGGGGAGCTGTTTTTT. Protein sequence: CSASQGRAGELFF.

This clonotype was detected ten times or more. The V and J genes are TRBV7-2 and TRBJ1-1; TRBD1 might be the D (5 bases). There are 15 residues in the CDR3. V was trimmed by 1 base and J by 0 bases, leaving 9 bases between them. Germline CDR1 is SGHTA and CDR2 is FQGNSA. The CDR3 DNA sequence: TGTGCCAGCAGCTTAGGCAGGGTTCTGAACACTGAAGCTTTCTTT. It is translated as CASSLGRVLNTEAFF.

This clonotype has ten or more counts. The chain employs TRBV28 and TRBJ2-1; D unclear. Trimming removed 6 bases at V and 0 bases at J, with 6 bases between. This CDR3 has 13 residues. The germline V gene has CDR1 MDHEN and CDR2 SYDVKM. The CDR3 reads CASSPASYNEQFF. CDR3 DNA: TGTGCCAGCAGCCCGGCCTCCTACAATGAGCAGTTCTTC.

This clonotype appeared a few times. The chain is built from TRBV12-3 or TRBV12-4 and TRBJ2-3; 9 positions match TRBD2. J lost 1 base, V lost 8 bases, and 4 bases had no gene match. This CDR3 spans 14 amino acids. CDR3 sequence: CASRGGRGTDTQYF. CDR3 DNA: TGTGCCAGCCGAGGCGGGAGGGGCACAGATACGCAGTATTTT.